This T cell receptor (beta chain) came from a study of blood T cell repertoires in COVID-19. This CDR3 is built from 15 residues. Trimming cost V 4 bases and J 0 bases; bases outside gene matches: 7. Looked up from germline, CDR1 is SGHNT and CDR2 is YYREEE (reference sequence). Profiling relied on immunoSEQ multiplex PCR, and the TCRdb table lists in-frame clones only, not all of them. Of 250,000 to 300,000 clones in the sample, approximately 90% are singletons; the top ten hold around 4.4%. The chain uses TRBV5-4 and TRBJ2-7, with TRBD1 identical over 7 bases. This receptor was obtained from a man aged 35-49 years with acute or convalescent COVID-19. The sequenced sample consisted of peripheral blood. The CDR3 DNA reads as TGTGCCAGCAGCCTAGCCGGGACAGCCTCCTACGAGCAGTACTTC. Its translation is CASSLAGTASYEQYF.